The rows below give T cell receptor beta chains drawn from one sample of a study of shared clonotypes between healthy human individuals. Clones were sequenced by immunoSEQ multiplex PCR, and TCRdb holds only the in-frame ones, with some missing. Here the sample spans some 1.4 million clones, around 97% being singletons. Source material: naive CD4+ T cells sorted from blood. The source is a man younger than 45 in good health. The CDR3 runs from the conserved cysteine through the conserved F or W. Each record gives: V gene, D gene, J gene, clone size, CDR3 DNA, CDR3 protein. D genes are given only for firm matches. Expanded clones are given a class, and other clones once, few, many or no size at all.

v_gene: TRBV5-1
d_gene: .
j_gene: TRBJ1-1
abundance: few
CDR3nt: TGCGCCAGCAGCTTGAGAACTACAGGCACAGCCTTCGCCACTGAAGCTTTCTTT
CDR3aa: CASSLRTTGTAFATEAFF

v_gene: TRBV10-3
d_gene: .
j_gene: TRBJ2-1
abundance: .
CDR3nt: TGTGCCATCAGTGAAGGGACGGAGAATGAGCAGTTCTTC
CDR3aa: CAISEGTENEQFF

v_gene: TRBV18
d_gene: .
j_gene: TRBJ1-1
abundance: .
CDR3nt: TGTGCCAGCTCACCACAGCAGAGGCATGAAGCTTTCTTT
CDR3aa: CASSPQQRHEAFF

v_gene: TRBV18
d_gene: .
j_gene: TRBJ2-5
abundance: .
CDR3nt: TGTGCCAGCTCAAATCATCGGGGTTGGCAAGAGACCCAGTACTTC
CDR3aa: CASSNHRGWQETQYF

v_gene: TRBV10-3
d_gene: TRBD1
j_gene: TRBJ2-7
abundance: .
CDR3nt: TGTGCCATCAGCTGGGACCCCAAGGGGGCAGCGAGCTCCTACGAGCAGTACTTC
CDR3aa: CAISWDPKGAASSYEQYF

v_gene: TRBV29-1
d_gene: .
j_gene: TRBJ1-2
abundance: .
CDR3nt: TGCAGCGGAGGACCCGGTGGGGGATCTACCGGCTACACCTTC
CDR3aa: CSGGPGGGSTGYTF

v_gene: TRBV10-2
d_gene: .
j_gene: TRBJ2-4
abundance: .
CDR3nt: TGCGCCAGCAGTGACCGGGAGATGGACATTCAGTACTTC
CDR3aa: CASSDREMDIQYF

v_gene: TRBV5-6
d_gene: TRBD2
j_gene: TRBJ2-7
abundance: .
CDR3nt: TGTGCCAGCAGCTTGGAGCTAGCGGGGAACCTCGAGCAGTACTTC
CDR3aa: CASSLELAGNLEQYF

v_gene: TRBV9
d_gene: TRBD1
j_gene: TRBJ2-5
abundance: .
CDR3nt: TGTGCCAGCAGCGTAGGGGGACAGGGAGGGAGAGGCGTGGATGAGACCCAGTACTTC
CDR3aa: CASSVGGQGGRGVDETQYF

v_gene: TRBV20-1
d_gene: .
j_gene: TRBJ2-5
abundance: .
CDR3nt: TGCAGTGCTAGCTTTGGCGAGACCCAGTACTTC
CDR3aa: CSASFGETQYF

v_gene: TRBV6-5
d_gene: .
j_gene: TRBJ2-1
abundance: .
CDR3nt: TGTGCCAGCAGTTATGGGGGCCAGGGGATTAATGAGCAGTTCTTC
CDR3aa: CASSYGGQGINEQFF

v_gene: TRBV19
d_gene: TRBD1
j_gene: TRBJ2-1
abundance: .
CDR3nt: TGTGCCAGTAGTACGCCAACCGGGACAGGGTCTTGGTTCGGTGAGCAGTTCTTC
CDR3aa: CASSTPTGTGSWFGEQFF

v_gene: TRBV7-2
d_gene: .
j_gene: TRBJ2-7
abundance: .
CDR3nt: TGTGCCAGCAGCTTAGTCACGGGGCTAGGTCAGCAGTACTTC
CDR3aa: CASSLVTGLGQQYF

v_gene: TRBV19
d_gene: .
j_gene: TRBJ1-5
abundance: .
CDR3nt: TGTGCCAGTAGTATAGATTGGGGGGCGCAGGATCAGCCCCAGCATTTT
CDR3aa: CASSIDWGAQDQPQHF

v_gene: TRBV10-2
d_gene: .
j_gene: TRBJ1-5
abundance: .
CDR3nt: TGCGCCAGCAGTGAACCAGGGTTGGGCAATCAGCCCCAGCATTTT
CDR3aa: CASSEPGLGNQPQHF

v_gene: TRBV30
d_gene: .
j_gene: TRBJ2-5
abundance: once
CDR3nt: TGTGCCTGGAGTGCCTTTCCCAGGGACCTGGGGACCCAGTACTTC
CDR3aa: CAWSAFPRDLGTQYF

v_gene: TRBV27
d_gene: .
j_gene: TRBJ2-2
abundance: few
CDR3nt: TGTGCCAGCAGCCGCGGACCCACCGGGGAGCTGTTTTTT
CDR3aa: CASSRGPTGELFF

v_gene: TRBV5-1
d_gene: TRBD1
j_gene: TRBJ1-1
abundance: .
CDR3nt: TGCGCCAGCAGCTCCCAACAGGGGTTTAGGAACACTGAAGCTTTCTTT
CDR3aa: CASSSQQGFRNTEAFF

v_gene: TRBV7-9
d_gene: .
j_gene: TRBJ1-1
abundance: .
CDR3nt: TGTGCCAGCAGCGCACACGAGAACACTGAAGCTTTCTTT
CDR3aa: CASSAHENTEAFF

v_gene: TRBV5-1
d_gene: .
j_gene: TRBJ1-2
abundance: once
CDR3nt: TGCGCCAGCAGCTTCGTGCCCGAGCAGGAGGGCTACACCTTC
CDR3aa: CASSFVPEQEGYTF

v_gene: TRBV14
d_gene: .
j_gene: TRBJ2-1
abundance: once
CDR3nt: TGTGCCAGCAGCCAAGATCTTTATAGGGAGCAGTTCTTC
CDR3aa: CASSQDLYREQFF

v_gene: TRBV6-1
d_gene: TRBD2
j_gene: TRBJ2-7
abundance: .
CDR3nt: TGTGCCAGCATGATCACTAGCGGACCCTACGAGCAGTACTTC
CDR3aa: CASMITSGPYEQYF

v_gene: TRBV5-6
d_gene: .
j_gene: TRBJ1-1
abundance: .
CDR3nt: TGTGCCAGCAGCTTTATCTCAAGGGGGTCTGAAGCTTTCTTT
CDR3aa: CASSFISRGSEAFF

v_gene: TRBV10-3
d_gene: .
j_gene: TRBJ2-2
abundance: .
CDR3nt: TGTGCCATCAGCCAAGGACAAACGAGGGGGGAGCTGTTTTTT
CDR3aa: CAISQGQTRGELFF

v_gene: TRBV7-2
d_gene: TRBD1
j_gene: TRBJ2-5
abundance: .
CDR3nt: TGTGCCAGCAGCTTACCTCGACAGGGTGAAGAGACCCAGTACTTC
CDR3aa: CASSLPRQGEETQYF

v_gene: TRBV5-1
d_gene: .
j_gene: TRBJ2-1
abundance: .
CDR3nt: TGCGCCAGCAGCTTGCTGTTGCGGGGCAGGGGCAATGAGCAGTTCTTC
CDR3aa: CASSLLLRGRGNEQFF

v_gene: TRBV9
d_gene: .
j_gene: TRBJ2-6
abundance: .
CDR3nt: TGTGCCAGCAGCCAGACACCAACTGGGGCCAACGTCCTGACTTTC
CDR3aa: CASSQTPTGANVLTF

v_gene: TRBV7-2
d_gene: TRBD2
j_gene: TRBJ2-3
abundance: .
CDR3nt: TGTGCCAGCAGCTTACGGGCCAGCGGGAGTCCCACAGATACGCAGTATTTT
CDR3aa: CASSLRASGSPTDTQYF

v_gene: TRBV11-3
d_gene: .
j_gene: TRBJ1-3
abundance: .
CDR3nt: TGTGCCAGCAGCTTAGGATCGACAGGAGGAAACACCATATATTTT
CDR3aa: CASSLGSTGGNTIYF

v_gene: TRBV14
d_gene: .
j_gene: TRBJ2-3
abundance: .
CDR3nt: TGTGCCAGCAGCCAAGATATCTACACAGATACGCAGTATTTT
CDR3aa: CASSQDIYTDTQYF

v_gene: TRBV4-3
d_gene: .
j_gene: TRBJ2-7
abundance: .
CDR3nt: TGCGCCAGCAGCCAAGGTTGGGTCGGCCGGTCCTTGTCTTCCTACGAGCAGTACTTC
CDR3aa: CASSQGWVGRSLSSYEQYF

v_gene: TRBV7-2
d_gene: TRBD2
j_gene: TRBJ2-5
abundance: once
CDR3nt: TGTGCCAGCAGTTGGACTAGCGGGAGTGAGACCCAGTACTTC
CDR3aa: CASSWTSGSETQYF

v_gene: TRBV4-3
d_gene: TRBD2
j_gene: TRBJ2-1
abundance: .
CDR3nt: TGCGCCAGCAGCCAAGGAGGACTAGCGGTATTCCCCTACAATGAGCAGTTCTTC
CDR3aa: CASSQGGLAVFPYNEQFF